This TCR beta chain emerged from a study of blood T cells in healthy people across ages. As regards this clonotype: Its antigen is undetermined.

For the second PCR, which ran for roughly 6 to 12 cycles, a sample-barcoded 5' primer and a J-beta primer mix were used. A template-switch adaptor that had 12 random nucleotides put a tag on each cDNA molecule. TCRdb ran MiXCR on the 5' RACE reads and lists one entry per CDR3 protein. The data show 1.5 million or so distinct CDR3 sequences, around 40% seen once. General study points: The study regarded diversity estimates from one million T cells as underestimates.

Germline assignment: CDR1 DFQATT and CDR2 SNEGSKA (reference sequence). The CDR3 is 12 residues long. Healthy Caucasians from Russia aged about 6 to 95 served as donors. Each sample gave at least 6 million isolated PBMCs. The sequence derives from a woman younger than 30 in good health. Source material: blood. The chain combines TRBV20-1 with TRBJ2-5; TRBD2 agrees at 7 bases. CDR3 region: CGLGVAQETQYF. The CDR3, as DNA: TGCGGACTAGGGGTGGCCCAAGAGACCCAGTACTTC.